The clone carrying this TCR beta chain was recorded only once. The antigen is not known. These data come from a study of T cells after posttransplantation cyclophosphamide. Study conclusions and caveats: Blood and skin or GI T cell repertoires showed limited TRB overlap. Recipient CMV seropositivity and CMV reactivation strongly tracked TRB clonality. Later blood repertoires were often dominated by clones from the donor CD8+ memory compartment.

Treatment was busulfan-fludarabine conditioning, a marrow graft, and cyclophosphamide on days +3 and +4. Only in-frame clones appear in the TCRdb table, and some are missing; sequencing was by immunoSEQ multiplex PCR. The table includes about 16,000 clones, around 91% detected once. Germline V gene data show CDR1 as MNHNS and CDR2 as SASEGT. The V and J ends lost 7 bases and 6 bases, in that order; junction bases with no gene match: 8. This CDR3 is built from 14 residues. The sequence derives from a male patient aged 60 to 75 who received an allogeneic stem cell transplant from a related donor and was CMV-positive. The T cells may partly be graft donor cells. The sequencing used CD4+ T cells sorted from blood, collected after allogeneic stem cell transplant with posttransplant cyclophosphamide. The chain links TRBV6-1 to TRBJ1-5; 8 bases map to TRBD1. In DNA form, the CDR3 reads TGTGCCAGCAACCTAGACAGGGGAAGTCAGCCCCAGCATTTT. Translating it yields CASNLDRGSQPQHF.